This note documents a single T cell receptor beta chain sequence. Per the original methods: Estimates of nucleated cell counts were drawn from the amplification of reference gene primers. Produced via immunoSEQ multiplex PCR; TCRdb's table is partial and in-frame only. The V and J calls and the clone size are those of that table, but D and trimming were determined from the DNA. The sample consists of approximately 90,000 clones, over 70% of them appearing once. This entry comes from a study of blood T cell repertoires in COVID-19. Study summary: COVID-19 samples, acute and convalescent, were from the United States, Italy and Spain. Sources were T cells, B-cell-depleted T cells, or PBMCs; the material itself was cDNA or gDNA.

Germline loops: CDR1 LNHNV, CDR2 YYDKDF (reference sequence). Trimming took 6 bases from V and 6 from J, leaving 12 bases between them. This CDR3 has 13 amino acids. This chain links TRBV15 with TRBJ1-5, with a weak D call TRBD1 (5 bases). This receptor was taken from a man older than 75 with active or convalescent COVID-19. Specimen: peripheral blood. The CDR3 bases are TGTGCCACCAGTCCCGGGCAGGGTCAGCCCCAGCATTTT. Protein sequence: CATSPGQGQPQHF.